What follows are 29 T cell receptor beta chains derived from one specimen sequenced in a study of regulatory T cells in long-lasting Graves disease. CDR3 regions were amplified by Arm-PCR using iRepertoire HTBI primers to build TCR beta libraries. TCRdb re-derived calls from the multiplex PCR reads in MiXCR, one entry per CDR3 protein. The sample lists approximately 400,000 distinct CDR3 sequences, around a sixth occurring once. Sample time point: newly diagnosed GD, antithyroid drugs for less than 3 months. Generation of the TCR library employed RNA extracted from PBMCs. The material was peripheral blood mononuclear cells (PBMCs), obtained at new diagnosis, from a patient treated with antithyroid drugs. These receptors were collected from a female donor with Graves disease.

This clonotype was picked up many times. The genes are TRBV20-1 and TRBJ2-3; the match to TRBD2 covers 12 bases. V shed 5 bases and J 7 bases; nucleotides not matched to a gene: 10. CDR3 length: 15 amino acids. Germline loops: CDR1 DFQATT, CDR2 SNEGSKA (reference sequence). The CDR3 region is CSAPRLAGGLNTQYF. CDR3 nucleotides: TGCAGTGCTCCCCGCCTAGCGGGGGGGTTGAATACGCAGTATTTT.

A word on this clonotype: Sequence at one end of the junction differs from germline and may be a read error. The chain combines TRBV6-2 or TRBV6-3 with TRBJ2-7, with 9 positions matching TRBD1. Germline V lookup: CDR1 MNHEY, CDR2 SVGEGT. The CDR3 has 14 amino acids. CDR3 nucleotide sequence: TGTACCAGCAGTGTGACAGGGGGATTCTACGAGCAGTACTTC. Protein product: CTSSVTGGFYEQYF.

Ten or more counts support this clonotype. The V call is TRBV11-2, the J call TRBJ1-2; perhaps TRBD1 as D (6 bases). Germline V lookup: CDR1 SGHAT, CDR2 FQNNGV. Trimming removed 1 base at V and 2 bases at J, with 11 bases between. This CDR3 comprises 15 residues. The DNA of the CDR3 is TGTGCCAGCAGCTTAGCAGGGGCCTGGAACTATGGCTACACCTTC. Amino acid sequence: CASSLAGAWNYGYTF.

This clonotype was seen many times. V gene TRBV20-1 combines with J gene TRBJ2-7; D gene ambiguous. V lost 3 bases and J 4 bases, leaving 7 bases between the germline ends. Germline V gives CDR1 DFQATT, CDR2 SNEGSKA (reference sequence). The CDR3 extends over 11 amino acids. CDR3 coding DNA: TGCAGTGCTAGGGTAGATTACGAGCAGTACTTC. Its translation is CSARVDYEQYF.

As regards this clonotype: A far larger clone is just one base off, so this is likely a read error. J is TRBJ2-4 and V is TRBV30; D ambiguous. The V end was cut by 2 bases, the J end by 13 bases, with 24 bases between. Germline CDR1 and CDR2: GTSNPN and SVGIG (reference sequence). The CDR3 has 15 residues. The CDR3 region has the DNA TGTGCCTGGAGTATCAGGACCTTGTACCAAGAGGCCCAGTACTTC. It translates to CAWSIRTLYQEAQYF.

The chain couples TRBV27 to TRBJ2-2; 9 bases agree with TRBD1. Looked up from germline, CDR1 is MNHEY and CDR2 is SMNVEV (reference sequence). There are 15 residues in the CDR3. V shed 3 bases, J shed 6 bases, and the junction held 5 bases outside the gene matches. Here the CDR3 DNA reads TGTGCCAGCAGTTTCGGGACAGGGTCGGCCGGGGAGCTGTTTTTT. Translating it yields CASSFGTGSAGELFF.

This clonotype was seen many times. The rearrangement uses TRBV24-1 and TRBJ2-1, with TRBD2 identical over 10 bases. This CDR3 has 16 residues. J was trimmed by 4 bases and V by 4 bases; bases with no gene match: 6. Germline CDR1 and CDR2: KGHDR and SFDVKD. The CDR3 nucleotides are TGTGCCACCAGTGACCAAACTAGCGGGACATACAATGAGCAGTTCTTC. Encoded protein: CATSDQTSGTYNEQFF.

V gene TRBV25-1 combines with J gene TRBJ1-5; TRBD1 might be the D (5 bases). The CDR3 consists of 17 residues. Trimming cost V 8 bases and J 0 bases, with 20 bases left between them. Germline lookup yields CDR1 MGHDK and CDR2 SYGVNS. The CDR3 loop reads CASPSGDGGYSNQPQHF. CDR3 sequence (DNA): TGTGCCAGCCCGAGTGGGGACGGGGGTTATAGCAATCAGCCCCAGCATTTT.

This clonotype was seen many times. This chain joins TRBV20-1 and TRBJ2-3; D is ambiguous. V was pared by 6 bases and J by 4 bases, with 11 bases between. Germline lookup yields CDR1 DFQATT and CDR2 SNEGSKA (reference sequence). CDR3 length: 12 amino acids. The CDR3 coding sequence is TGCAGTGCGGCCCCCATGGCAGATACGCAGTATTTT. Residues: CSAAPMADTQYF.

This clonotype occurred many times. The chain couples TRBV7-2 to TRBJ2-5, with D hard to call. This CDR3 has 13 amino acids. V was cut by 5 bases and J by 3 bases, with 10 bases left in between. Germline CDR1 is SGHTA and CDR2 is FQGNSA. The CDR3 is CASSPSGKETQYF. In DNA, the CDR3 is TGTGCCAGCAGCCCCTCGGGCAAAGAGACCCAGTACTTC.

The V and J genes are TRBV3-1 and TRBJ2-1; D might be TRBD1 or TRBD2, each matching 6 bases. With 0 bases removed from V and 4 bases from J, the gap between germline ends came to 13 bases. The CDR3 covers 16 residues. Germline CDR1 is LGHDT and CDR2 is YNNKEL (reference sequence). The CDR3 DNA is TGTGCCAGCAGCCAAGATTCGGGGGCGACGTACAATGAGCAGTTCTTC. Its translation is CASSQDSGATYNEQFF.

This clonotype was seen ten or more times. The chain is built from TRBV11-2 and TRBJ2-3, with unresolved D. This CDR3 is 11 amino acids long. Per the germline V gene, CDR1 is SGHAT and CDR2 is FQNNGV. Trimming removed 3 bases at V and 2 bases at J, with 0 bases between. The chain's CDR3 is CASSFTDTQYF. DNA of the CDR3: TGTGCCAGCAGCTTCACAGATACGCAGTATTTT.

In its sample, this clonotype was seen many times. A read error is possible here, since a much larger clone lies one base away. The chain has TRBV6-1 and TRBJ2-1; 13 nucleotides match TRBD2. The J segment lost 4 bases and the V segment lost 6 bases, leaving 3 bases of the junction unmatched. The CDR3 consists of 15 residues. Germline V gene data show CDR1 as MNHNS and CDR2 as SASEGT. This CDR3 reads CASRPGLAGYNEQFF. The CDR3 coding sequence is TGTGCCAGCAGGCCGGGACTAGCGGGGTACAATGAGCAGTTCTTC.

Note on this clonotype: This likely reflects a read error, since a far larger clone is one base away. The chain is built from TRBV10-3 and TRBJ2-5; TRBD1 matches 10 bases. V dropped 4 bases and J dropped 4; count of bases not matched to a gene: 3. The CDR3 sequence is 14 residues long. CDR1 is ENHRY and CDR2 is SYGVKD in the germline V gene. CDR3 DNA: TGTGCCATCAGTGCTGACAGGGGGCTAGAGACCCAGTACTTC. Residues: CAISADRGLETQYF.

This clonotype occurred a few times. The rearrangement uses TRBV2 and TRBJ2-1, with D uncertain. V lost 2 bases and J 3 bases, leaving 5 bases between the germline ends. The CDR3 length is 13 residues. The germline V gene encodes CDR1 SNHLY and CDR2 FYNNEI. The CDR3 sequence is CASSENFYNEQFF. DNA for the CDR3: TGTGCCAGCAGTGAAAACTTCTACAATGAGCAGTTCTTC.

This clonotype was picked up many times. The chain carries TRBV20-1 and TRBJ1-1, with 11 nucleotides matching TRBD1. The CDR3 extends over 18 amino acids. The V gene's germline CDR1 is DFQATT and CDR2 SNEGSKA (reference sequence). V shed 0 bases, J shed 0 bases, and the junction held 9 bases outside the gene matches. This CDR3 reads CSAREPFRDRGMNTEAFF. The CDR3 DNA reads as TGCAGTGCTAGAGAGCCCTTCCGGGACAGGGGGATGAACACTGAAGCTTTCTTT.

This clonotype has at least ten counts. The chain combines TRBV5-5 with TRBJ1-1, with TRBD1 as a possible D gene (5 bases). V was clipped by 4 bases and J by 11 bases, with 18 bases between them. CDR3 length: 13 residues. Germline loops: CDR1 SGHKS, CDR2 YYEKEE (reference sequence). The CDR3 sequence: CASSPVGTAEAFF. The CDR3 bases are TGTGCCAGCAGCCCGGTCGGGACGGCCGAGGCTTTCTTT.

Details on this clonotype: This may arise from a read error, as a much more abundant clone is one base away. V and J are TRBV7-6 and TRBJ2-3; D gene ambiguous. CDR3 length: 11 residues. Germline lookup yields CDR1 SGHVS and CDR2 FNYEAQ. The CDR3 reads CVSSLSNTQYF. The CDR3 nucleotides are TGTGTCAGCAGCTTATCGAATACGCAGTATTTT.

V and J are TRBV15 and TRBJ2-1; 9 bases map to TRBD1. CDR3 length: 13 residues. The germline V gene encodes CDR1 LNHNV and CDR2 YYDKDF (reference sequence). V trimming: 3 bases; J trimming: 7 bases; junction bases outside the gene matches: 1. The DNA for the CDR3 is TGTGCCACCAGCAGGACAGGGGGGAATGAGCAGTTCTTC. This sequence encodes CATSRTGGNEQFF.

This clonotype was picked up many times. The rearrangement links TRBV5-1 to TRBJ1-1; a weak D match, TRBD1 (5 bases). V lost 2 bases and J lost 2, with 16 bases in between. CDR3 length: 16 residues. The germline gives CDR1 SGHRS, CDR2 YFSETQ. This CDR3 reads CASSLRGGQFNTEAFF. In DNA, the CDR3 is TGCGCCAGCAGCTTAAGGGGAGGGCAATTTAACACTGAAGCTTTCTTT.

Many counts were recorded for this clonotype. The chain couples TRBV9 to TRBJ2-6; D unresolved. The CDR3 has 19 residues. Germline V gives CDR1 SGDLS, CDR2 YYNGEE. Deletions cut 0 bases from V and 0 bases from J, with 16 bases between. CDR3: CASSVVVGRDPSGANVLTF. CDR3 nucleotide sequence: TGTGCCAGCAGCGTAGTCGTTGGCAGAGATCCCTCTGGGGCCAACGTCCTGACTTTC.

This clonotype was observed many times. The rearrangement links TRBV28 to TRBJ1-1; D is possibly TRBD1 (5 bases). The CDR3 has 16 amino acids. Per the germline V gene, CDR1 is MDHEN and CDR2 is SYDVKM. The V end lost 6 bases, the J end lost 2 bases, and 19 bases lay between the germline ends. The CDR3 here is CASSLLGGTTNTEAFF. The CDR3 nucleotides read TGTGCCAGCAGCCTTCTCGGGGGGACGACCAACACTGAAGCTTTCTTT.

A note on this clonotype: A read error may be the cause here, since a much bigger clone is one base away. The V gene is TRBV15, the J gene TRBJ2-7, with 9 bases that match TRBD2. V was pared by 4 bases and J by 6 bases, with 13 bases of the junction left unmatched. CDR1 is LNHNV, CDR2 YYDKDF, per germline (reference sequence). This CDR3 has 16 residues. The CDR3 is CATSTGQRTSVGEQYF. The DNA of the CDR3 is TGTGCCACCAGCACGGGACAGCGGACTAGCGTGGGCGAGCAGTACTTC.

This clonotype appeared many times. This chain joins TRBV2 and TRBJ1-2; TRBD1 might be the D (5 bases). Germline CDR1 SNHLY, CDR2 FYNNEI. CDR3 length: 15 amino acids. V lost 4 bases, J lost 1 base, and 13 bases lay in between. CDR3 sequence (DNA): TGTGCCAGCAGTGGAGGGGAAAACAGTAACTATGGCTACACCTTC. It specifies CASSGGENSNYGYTF.

This clonotype occurred many times. V usage is TRBV20-1 and J usage is TRBJ2-7; D unclear. V was clipped by 3 bases and J by 0 bases, with 9 bases between them. The CDR3 runs to 13 residues. Germline lookup yields CDR1 DFQATT and CDR2 SNEGSKA (reference sequence). Here the CDR3 DNA reads TGCAGTGCTAGTTCGGCGAGCTCCTACGAGCAGTACTTC. This sequence encodes CSASSASSYEQYF.

This clonotype came up many times. The chain couples TRBV7-8 to TRBJ2-1, with TRBD2 matching 9 bases. CDR3 length: 15 amino acids. Per germline, CDR1 SGHVS and CDR2 FQNEAQ. V shed 5 bases, J shed 6 bases, and the junction held 8 bases outside the gene matches. CDR3 nucleotide sequence: TGTGCCAGCAGCCCCGCTAGCGGGGCTACCAATGAGCAGTTCTTC. It translates to CASSPASGATNEQFF.

The table lists this clonotype with many counts. This rearrangement joins TRBV3-1 to TRBJ2-1; 7 bases agree with TRBD2. Germline CDR1 reads LGHDT; CDR2 reads YNNKEL (reference sequence). This CDR3 contains 13 residues. V lost 4 bases, J lost 6 bases, and 3 bases stayed unmatched. The CDR3, as DNA: TGTGCCAGCAGCCGGGACTACTCCAATGAGCAGTTCTTC. Its translation is CASSRDYSNEQFF.

This clonotype was seen many times. The rearrangement uses TRBV12-3 or TRBV12-4 and TRBJ2-5; TRBD2 aligns across 15 bases. The CDR3 runs to 13 residues. With 5 bases clipped from V and 12 bases from J, the junction kept 4 bases outside the gene matches. CDR3 sequence reads: CASSPGTSGRKYF. CDR3 sequence (DNA): TGTGCCAGCAGTCCCGGGACTAGCGGGAGGAAGTACTTC.

In its sample, this clonotype was seen many times. The CDR3 sequence is CAWRSAGVYGYTF. The CDR3 region has the DNA TGTGCCTGGAGGTCCGCAGGGGTCTATGGCTACACCTTC. The genes are TRBV30 and TRBJ1-2; tentatively, D is TRBD1 (6 bases). Trimming stripped 3 bases from V and 4 bases from J, with 12 bases between. The CDR3 runs to 13 residues. CDR1 is GTSNPN and CDR2 is SVGIG in the germline V gene (reference sequence).